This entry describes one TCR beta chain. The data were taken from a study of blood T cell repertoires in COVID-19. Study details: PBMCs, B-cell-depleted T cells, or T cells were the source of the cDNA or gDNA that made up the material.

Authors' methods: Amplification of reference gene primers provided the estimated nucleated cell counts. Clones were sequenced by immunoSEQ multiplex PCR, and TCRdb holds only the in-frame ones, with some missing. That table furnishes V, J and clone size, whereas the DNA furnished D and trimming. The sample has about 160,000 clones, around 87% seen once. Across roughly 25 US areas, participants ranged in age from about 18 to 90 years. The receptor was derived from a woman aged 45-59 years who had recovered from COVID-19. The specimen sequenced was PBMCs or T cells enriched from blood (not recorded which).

Written as DNA, the CDR3 is TGTGCCAGCAGGATTAGTCACAGTGTCCCTGAAGCTTTCTTT. This encodes CASRISHSVPEAFF. The rearrangement links TRBV7-2 to TRBJ1-1; D is unresolved. V dropped 6 bases and J dropped 6 bases, with 17 bases sitting between them. The CDR3 loop spans 14 amino acids. CDR1 is SGHTA, CDR2 FQGNSA, per germline.